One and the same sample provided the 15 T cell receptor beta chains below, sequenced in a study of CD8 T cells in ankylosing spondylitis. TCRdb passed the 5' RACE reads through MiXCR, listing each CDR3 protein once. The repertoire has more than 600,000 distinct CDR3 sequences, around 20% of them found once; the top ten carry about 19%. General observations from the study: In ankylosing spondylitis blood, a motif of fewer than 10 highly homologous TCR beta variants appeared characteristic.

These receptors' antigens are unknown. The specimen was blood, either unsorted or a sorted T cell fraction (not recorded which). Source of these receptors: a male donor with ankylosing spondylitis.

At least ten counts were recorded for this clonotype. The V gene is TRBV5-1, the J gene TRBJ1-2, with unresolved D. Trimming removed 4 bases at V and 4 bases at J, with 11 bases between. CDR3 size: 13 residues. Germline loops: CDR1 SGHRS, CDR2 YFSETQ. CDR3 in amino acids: CASSPGWAYGYTF. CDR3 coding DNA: TGCGCCAGCAGCCCAGGTTGGGCCTATGGCTACACCTTC.

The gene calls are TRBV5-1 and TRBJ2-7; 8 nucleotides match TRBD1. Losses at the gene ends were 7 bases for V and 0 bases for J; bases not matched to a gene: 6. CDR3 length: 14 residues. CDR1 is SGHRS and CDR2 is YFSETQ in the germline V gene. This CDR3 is CASADRAVSYEQYF. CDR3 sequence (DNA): TGCGCCAGCGCGGACAGGGCCGTCTCCTACGAGCAGTACTTC.

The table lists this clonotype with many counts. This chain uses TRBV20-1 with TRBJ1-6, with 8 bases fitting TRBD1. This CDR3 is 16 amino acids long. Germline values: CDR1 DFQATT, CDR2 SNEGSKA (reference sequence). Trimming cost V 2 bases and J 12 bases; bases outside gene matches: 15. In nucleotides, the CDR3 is TGCAGTGCTAGACCGTCCGGGACAGGTGAATGGGTACCCCTCCACTTT. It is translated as CSARPSGTGEWVPLHF.

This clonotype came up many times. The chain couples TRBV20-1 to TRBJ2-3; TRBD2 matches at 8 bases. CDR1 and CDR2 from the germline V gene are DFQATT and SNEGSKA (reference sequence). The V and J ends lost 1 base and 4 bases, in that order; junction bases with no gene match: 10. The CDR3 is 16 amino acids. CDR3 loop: CSARVKRPGLADTQYF. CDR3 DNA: TGCAGTGCTAGAGTCAAACGACCGGGACTAGCAGATACGCAGTATTTT.

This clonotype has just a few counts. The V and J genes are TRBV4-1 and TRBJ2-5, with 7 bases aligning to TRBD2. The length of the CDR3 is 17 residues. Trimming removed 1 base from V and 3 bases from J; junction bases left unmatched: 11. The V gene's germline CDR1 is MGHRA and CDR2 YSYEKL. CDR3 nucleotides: TGCGCCAGCAGCCAAGGGGCGGCGGCGGGAGATGAAGAGACCCAGTACTTC. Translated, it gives CASSQGAAAGDEETQYF.

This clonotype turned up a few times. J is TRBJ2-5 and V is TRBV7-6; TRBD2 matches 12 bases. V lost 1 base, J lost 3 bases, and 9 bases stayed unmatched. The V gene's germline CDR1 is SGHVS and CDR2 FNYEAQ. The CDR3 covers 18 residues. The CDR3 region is CASSLGRTSGAKKETQYF. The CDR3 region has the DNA TGTGCCAGCAGCTTAGGCCGGACTAGCGGGGCGAAAAAAGAGACCCAGTACTTC.

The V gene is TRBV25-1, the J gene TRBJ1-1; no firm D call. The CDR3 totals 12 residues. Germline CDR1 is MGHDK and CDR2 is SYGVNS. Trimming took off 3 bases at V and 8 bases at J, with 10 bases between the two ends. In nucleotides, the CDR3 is TGTGCCAGCAGTGACGACCGCGGAGAAGCTTTCTTT. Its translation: CASSDDRGEAFF.

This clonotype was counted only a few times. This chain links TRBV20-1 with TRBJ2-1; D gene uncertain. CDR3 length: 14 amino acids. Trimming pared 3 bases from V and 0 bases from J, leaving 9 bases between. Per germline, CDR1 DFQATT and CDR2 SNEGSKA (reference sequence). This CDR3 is CSARSTSSYNEQFF. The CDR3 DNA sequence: TGCAGTGCTAGGTCTACGAGCTCCTACAATGAGCAGTTCTTC.

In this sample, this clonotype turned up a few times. Here the CDR3 reads CASSSPNRGAYEQYF. The CDR3 nucleotides read TGTGCCAGCAGCTCCCCGAACAGGGGGGCCTACGAGCAGTACTTC. The V gene is TRBV3-1, the J gene TRBJ2-7, with 8 bases matching TRBD1. This CDR3 region has 15 residues. CDR1 is LGHDT and CDR2 is YNNKEL in the germline V gene (reference sequence). V lost 5 bases to trimming and J lost 2 bases; unmatched junction nucleotides: 8.

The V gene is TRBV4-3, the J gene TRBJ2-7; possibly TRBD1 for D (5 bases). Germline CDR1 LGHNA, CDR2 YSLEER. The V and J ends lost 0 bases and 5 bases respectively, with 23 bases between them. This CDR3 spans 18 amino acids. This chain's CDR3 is CASSQDPIDSFSLHEQYF. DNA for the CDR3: TGCGCCAGCAGCCAAGACCCGATAGACAGTTTTTCCCTACACGAGCAGTACTTC.

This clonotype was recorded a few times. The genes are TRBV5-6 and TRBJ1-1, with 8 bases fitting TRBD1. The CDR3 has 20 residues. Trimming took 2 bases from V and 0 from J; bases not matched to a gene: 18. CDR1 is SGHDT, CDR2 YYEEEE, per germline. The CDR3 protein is CASSLYHPRTGRMVNTEAFF. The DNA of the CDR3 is TGTGCCAGCAGCTTATACCACCCGCGGACAGGGAGGATGGTGAACACTGAAGCTTTCTTT. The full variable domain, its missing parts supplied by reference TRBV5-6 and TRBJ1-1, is DAGVTQSPTHLIKTRGQQVTLRCSPKSGHDTVSWYQQALGQGPQFIFQYYEEEERQRGNFPDRFSGHQFPNYSSELNVNALLLGDSALYLCASSLYHPRTGRMVNTEAFFGQGTRLTVV.

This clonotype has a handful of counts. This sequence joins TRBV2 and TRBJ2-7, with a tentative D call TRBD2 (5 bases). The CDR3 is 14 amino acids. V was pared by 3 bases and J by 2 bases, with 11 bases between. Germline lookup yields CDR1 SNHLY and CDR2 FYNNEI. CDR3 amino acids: CASSDRTLTYEQYF. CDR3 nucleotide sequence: TGTGCCAGCAGTGACAGGACTCTAACCTACGAGCAGTACTTC.

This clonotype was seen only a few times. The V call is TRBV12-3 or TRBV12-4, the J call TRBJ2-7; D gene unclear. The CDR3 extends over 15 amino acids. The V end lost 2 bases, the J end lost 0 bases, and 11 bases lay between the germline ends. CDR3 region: CASSLFAVRSYEQYF. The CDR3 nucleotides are TGTGCCAGCAGTTTATTTGCGGTACGCTCCTACGAGCAGTACTTC.

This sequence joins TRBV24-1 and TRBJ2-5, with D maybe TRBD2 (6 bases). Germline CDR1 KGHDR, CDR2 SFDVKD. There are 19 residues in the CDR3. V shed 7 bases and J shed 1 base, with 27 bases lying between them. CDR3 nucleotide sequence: TGTGCCACCAGCGATAACAGACTAGACTCCGTTTTTTCCCAAGAGACCCAGTACTTC. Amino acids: CATSDNRLDSVFSQETQYF.

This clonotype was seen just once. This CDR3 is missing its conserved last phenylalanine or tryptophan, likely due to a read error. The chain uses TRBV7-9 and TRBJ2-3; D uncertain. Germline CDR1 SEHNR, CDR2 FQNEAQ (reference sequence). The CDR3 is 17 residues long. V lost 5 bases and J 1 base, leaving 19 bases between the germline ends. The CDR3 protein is CASSLAAPNLRTDTQYL. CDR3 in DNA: TGTGCCAGCAGCCTGGCAGCCCCGAACCTACGCACAGATACGCAGTATTTA.